Below, one T cell receptor (beta chain) is given with its context. The data are from a study of identical twins. A single record per CDR3 protein comes from TCRdb applying MiXCR to the 5' RACE reads. This table has 1.5 million to 2 million distinct CDR3 sequences, less than 40% appearing once. The germline V gene has CDR1 DFQATT and CDR2 SNEGSKA (reference sequence). Trimming removed 3 bases at V and 3 bases at J, with 15 bases between. This CDR3 has 14 residues. Sequencing was done on a sample of cord blood. The source of this sequence is a newborn girl in good health. The gene calls are TRBV20-1 and TRBJ2-7; possible D gene TRBD1, 5 bases. CDR3 sequence: CSASGSTRVYEQYF. CDR3 DNA: TGCAGTGCTAGTGGTTCAACCAGGGTCTACGAGCAGTACTTC.